One T cell receptor beta chain is described in this entry. The data are from a study of blood T cell repertoires in COVID-19. Losses at the gene ends were 3 bases for V and 8 bases for J; bases not matched to a gene: 8. Germline V gives CDR1 SEHNR, CDR2 FQNEAQ (reference sequence). There are 15 residues in the CDR3. Sequenced by immunoSEQ multiplex PCR; TCRdb stores in-frame clones only, minus some. The repertoire holds under 300,000 clones, with roughly 80% as singletons. This sequence originates from a woman in her late teens or twenties with acute or convalescent COVID-19. The sequencing input was peripheral blood. The chain joins TRBV7-9 to TRBJ1-4; the match to TRBD1 covers 8 bases. The CDR3 DNA reads TGTGCCAGCAGCTTGGGACAGGTCCCGGAGGAAAAACTGTTTTTT. Translating it yields CASSLGQVPEEKLFF.